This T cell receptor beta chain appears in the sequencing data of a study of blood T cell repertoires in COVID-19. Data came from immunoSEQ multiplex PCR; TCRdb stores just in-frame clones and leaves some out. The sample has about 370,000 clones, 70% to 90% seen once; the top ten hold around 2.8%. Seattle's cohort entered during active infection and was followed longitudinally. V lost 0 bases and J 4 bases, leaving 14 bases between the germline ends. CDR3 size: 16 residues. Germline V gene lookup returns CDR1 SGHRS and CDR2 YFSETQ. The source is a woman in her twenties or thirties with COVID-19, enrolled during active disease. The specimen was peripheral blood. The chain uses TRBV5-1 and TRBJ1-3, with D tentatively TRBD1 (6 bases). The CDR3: CASSLAGGGYGNTIYF. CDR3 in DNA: TGCGCCAGCAGCTTGGCGGGCGGGGGCTACGGAAACACCATATATTTT.